This TCR beta chain was found in a study of blood T cell repertoires in COVID-19. Study at large: Acute and convalescent COVID-19 specimens originated in the United States, Italy and Spain. Sources were T cells, B-cell-depleted T cells, or PBMCs; the material itself was cDNA or gDNA.

V gave up 7 bases and J gave up 3 bases; unmatched junction bases: 7. Germline CDR1 is SEHNR and CDR2 is FQNEAQ (reference sequence). This CDR3 is built from 15 residues. In the authors' workflow: Cell counts per sample came from amplifying reference gene primers. The repertoire was sequenced with immunoSEQ multiplex PCR; TCRdb's copy has only in-frame clones and lacks some. Clone size and the V and J calls come from that table; the DNA yielded D and trimming. The sample yields more than 65,000 clones, about 76% seen once. The sequenced sample was peripheral blood. The rearrangement joins TRBV7-9 to TRBJ2-3; 10 positions match TRBD2. The receptor comes from a woman of 80 years or more with active or convalescent COVID-19. The CDR3 region is CASTKEGLATDTQYF. In DNA, the CDR3 is TGTGCCAGCACCAAGGAGGGACTAGCGACAGATACGCAGTATTTT.